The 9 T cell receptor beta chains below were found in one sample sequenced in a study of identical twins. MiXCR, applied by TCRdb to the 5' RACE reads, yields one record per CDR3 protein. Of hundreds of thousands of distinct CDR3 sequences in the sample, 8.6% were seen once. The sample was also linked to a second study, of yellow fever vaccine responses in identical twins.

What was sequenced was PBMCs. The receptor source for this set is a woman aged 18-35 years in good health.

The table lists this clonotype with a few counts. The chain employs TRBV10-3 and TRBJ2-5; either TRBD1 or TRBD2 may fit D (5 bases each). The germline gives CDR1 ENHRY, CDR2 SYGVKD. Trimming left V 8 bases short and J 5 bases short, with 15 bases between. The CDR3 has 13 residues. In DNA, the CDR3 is TGTGCCATCCTGGGGGACGAGAAGGAGACCCAGTACTTC. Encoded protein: CAILGDEKETQYF.

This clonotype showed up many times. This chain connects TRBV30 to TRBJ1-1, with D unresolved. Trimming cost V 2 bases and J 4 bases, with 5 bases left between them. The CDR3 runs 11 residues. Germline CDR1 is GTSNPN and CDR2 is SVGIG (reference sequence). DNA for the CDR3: TGTGCCTGGAGTTTGGGCACTGAAGCTTTCTTT. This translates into CAWSLGTEAFF.

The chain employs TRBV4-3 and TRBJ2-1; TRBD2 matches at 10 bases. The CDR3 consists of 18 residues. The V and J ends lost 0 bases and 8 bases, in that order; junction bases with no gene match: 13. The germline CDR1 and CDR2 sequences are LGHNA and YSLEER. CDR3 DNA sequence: TGCGCCAGCAGCCAAGATTTCGCGAGCGGGAGGGCCGGGGATGAGCAGTTCTTC. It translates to CASSQDFASGRAGDEQFF.

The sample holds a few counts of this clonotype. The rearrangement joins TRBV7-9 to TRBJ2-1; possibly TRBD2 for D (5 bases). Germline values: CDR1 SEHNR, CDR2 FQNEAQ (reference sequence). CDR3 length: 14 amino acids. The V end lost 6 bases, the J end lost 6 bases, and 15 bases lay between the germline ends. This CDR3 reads CASRTTLATNEQFF. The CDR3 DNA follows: TGTGCCAGCAGAACTACCCTAGCAACCAATGAGCAGTTCTTC.

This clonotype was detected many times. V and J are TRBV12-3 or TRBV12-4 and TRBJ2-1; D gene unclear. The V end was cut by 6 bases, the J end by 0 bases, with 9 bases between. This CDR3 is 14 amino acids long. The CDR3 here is CASSLLSSYNEQFF. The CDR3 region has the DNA TGTGCCAGCAGCTTACTCTCCTCCTACAATGAGCAGTTCTTC.

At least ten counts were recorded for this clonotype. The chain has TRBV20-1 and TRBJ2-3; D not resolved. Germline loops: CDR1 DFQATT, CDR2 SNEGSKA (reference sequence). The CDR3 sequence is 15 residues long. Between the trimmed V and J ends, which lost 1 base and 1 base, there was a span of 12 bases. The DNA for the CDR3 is TGCAGTGCTAGAGGGACGCTGCAAGGCACAGATACGCAGTATTTT. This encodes CSARGTLQGTDTQYF.

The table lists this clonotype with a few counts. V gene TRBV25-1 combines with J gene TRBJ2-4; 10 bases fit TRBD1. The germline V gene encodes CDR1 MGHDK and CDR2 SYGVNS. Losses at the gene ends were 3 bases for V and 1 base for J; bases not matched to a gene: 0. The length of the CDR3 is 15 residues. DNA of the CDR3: TGTGCCAGCAGTGAGGACAGGGGGGCCAAAAACATTCAGTACTTC. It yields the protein CASSEDRGAKNIQYF.

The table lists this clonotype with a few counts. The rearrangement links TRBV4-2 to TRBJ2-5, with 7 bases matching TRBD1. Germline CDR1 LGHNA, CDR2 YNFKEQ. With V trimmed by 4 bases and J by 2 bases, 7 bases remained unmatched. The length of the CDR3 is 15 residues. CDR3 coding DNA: TGTGCCAGCAGCCCAAGCGGACAGGAACAAGAGACCCAGTACTTC. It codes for CASSPSGQEQETQYF.

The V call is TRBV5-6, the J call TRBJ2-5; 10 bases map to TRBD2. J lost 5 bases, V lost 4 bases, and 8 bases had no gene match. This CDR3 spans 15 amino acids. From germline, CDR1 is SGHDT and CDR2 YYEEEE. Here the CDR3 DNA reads TGTGCCAGCAGCGAAAGGACTAGCGGCAGCGAGACCCAGTACTTC. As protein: CASSERTSGSETQYF.